These T cell receptor beta chains were read from a single sample in a study of T cell responses to AZD1222 COVID-19 vaccine. Profiled with immunoSEQ multiplex PCR; TCRdb holds only in-frame clones, not every one. The sample carries 75,000 to 95,000 clones, around nine tenths recorded once. Sequencing was performed on peripheral blood, taken on day 0 of AZD1222 vaccination. These receptors originate from an adult in good health. Both conserved end residues are part of each CDR3. The D gene is left open where the match is weak. For some rows the clone size is stated as once, few or many, or as a class when expanded; others skip it.

cdr3_nt | cdr3_aa | d_call | v_call | clone_size | j_call
TGTGCCACCAGTGAAACCGGGGCCCGAGCCCACACCGGGGAGCTGTTTTTT | CATSETGARAHTGELFF | . | TRBV24-1 | . | TRBJ2-2
TGTGCCAGCAGCTTGGACACCCAAGAGACCCAGTACTTC | CASSLDTQETQYF | . | TRBV7-3 | . | TRBJ2-5
TGCAGTGCTAGAAAAGGATATGGCTACACCTTC | CSARKGYGYTF | . | TRBV20-1 | . | TRBJ1-2
TGTGCCAGCAGTGAAGCGCTCTCGAACACTGAAGCTTTCTTT | CASSEALSNTEAFF | . | TRBV6-1 | . | TRBJ1-1
TGTGCCAGCAGTGAGAGGGAGGATGGCTACACCTTC | CASSEREDGYTF | . | TRBV6-1 | . | TRBJ1-2
TGCAGTGCTAGTCTGCGGGAGGGCCTGGATACGCAGTATTTT | CSASLREGLDTQYF | TRBD2 | TRBV20-1 | . | TRBJ2-3
TGTGCCAGCAGCCAACTACAGGGCACAGATACGCAGTATTTT | CASSQLQGTDTQYF | . | TRBV3-1/TRBV3-2 | . | TRBJ2-3
TGTGCCAGCAGCTCCGGACGGTCACCCCTCCACTTT | CASSSGRSPLHF | . | TRBV7-9 | . | TRBJ1-6
TGTGCCAGCAGCTCCCTAGCGGGATTTGAGACCCAGTACTTC | CASSSLAGFETQYF | TRBD2 | TRBV11-2 | few | TRBJ2-5
TGTGCCTGGAGTGCCCCGGAGGGGGGGCTTGGCTACACCTTC | CAWSAPEGGLGYTF | . | TRBV30 | . | TRBJ1-2
TGTGCCAGCAGCTTAGGAGTGGGGGGTGGAAAATACACAGATACGCAGTATTTT | CASSLGVGGGKYTDTQYF | . | TRBV7-8 | . | TRBJ2-3
TGTGCCAGCAGTTTATACCAGCCCCAGCATTTT | CASSLYQPQHF | . | TRBV12-3/TRBV12-4 | . | TRBJ1-5
TGCAGCGCTGAGGACCGTGGAAACACCATATATTTT | CSAEDRGNTIYF | . | TRBV29-1 | . | TRBJ1-3
TGTGCCAGCAGTTCCCAGGGATATTCCTATAATTCACCCCTCCACTTT | CASSSQGYSYNSPLHF | . | TRBV6-6 | . | TRBJ1-6
TGTGCCAGCAGTTTCTGGCTAGCGGGAGTGGAAGAGCAGTACTTC | CASSFWLAGVEEQYF | TRBD2 | TRBV27 | . | TRBJ2-7
TGTGCCAGCAGCTCCGCGAGAGGGGATGATACGCAGTATTTT | CASSSARGDDTQYF | . | TRBV7-3 | . | TRBJ2-3
TGCAGCGTGTCTTCTGGAAACACCATATATTTT | CSVSSGNTIYF | . | TRBV29-1 | . | TRBJ1-3
TGTGCCAGCAGCCGAGGACGAGGACGACAGGGGAGCACTGAAGCTTTCTTT | CASSRGRGRQGSTEAFF | TRBD1 | TRBV7-6 | . | TRBJ1-1
TGTGCCTGCAGCCCCTGGGACTACTCCTACAATGAGCAGTTCTTC | CACSPWDYSYNEQFF | TRBD2 | TRBV7-9 | . | TRBJ2-1